This TCR beta chain was sequenced in a study of PD-1 blockade in classical Hodgkin lymphoma. Points from the study as a whole: Those achieving complete response showed baseline diversity like newly diagnosed patients. Patients who initiated nivolumab within 1 year of ASCT were excluded.

To note about this clone: The target antigen is unknown.

Repertoires were generated with immunoSEQ multiplex PCR, while TCRdb's copy carries only in-frame clones and drops some. This sample has approximately 20,000 clones, with over 75% found just once. This CDR3 spans 14 amino acids. Germline assignment: CDR1 SGHDT and CDR2 YYEEEE. Deletions cut 3 bases from V and 10 bases from J, with 17 bases between. The time point: cycle 4 day 1 (C4D1), after less than 7 weeks of nivolumab. Brentuximab vedotin exposure varied, and every patient relapsed after autologous stem cell transplantation. Best responses were complete response, partial response or progressive disease.

Material: peripheral blood mononuclear cells (PBMCs), obtained before the fourth cycle of nivolumab. J is TRBJ2-1 and V is TRBV5-6, with D perhaps TRBD1 (6 bases). The TCR comes from a human donor with classical Hodgkin lymphoma. DNA for the CDR3: TGTGCCAGCAGCTCGGGACAAGGGTGGGGAGAGCAGTTCTTC. Protein: CASSSGQGWGEQFF.